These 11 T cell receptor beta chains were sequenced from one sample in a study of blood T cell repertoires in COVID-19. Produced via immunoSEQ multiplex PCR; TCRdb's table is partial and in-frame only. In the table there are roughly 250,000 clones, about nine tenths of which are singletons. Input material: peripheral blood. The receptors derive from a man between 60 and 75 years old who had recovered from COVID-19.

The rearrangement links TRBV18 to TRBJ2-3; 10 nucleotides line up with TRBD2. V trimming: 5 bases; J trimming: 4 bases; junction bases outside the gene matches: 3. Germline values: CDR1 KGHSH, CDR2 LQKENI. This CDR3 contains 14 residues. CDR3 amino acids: CASSSSGGADTQYF. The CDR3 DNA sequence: TGTGCCAGCTCATCCAGCGGGGGGGCAGATACGCAGTATTTT. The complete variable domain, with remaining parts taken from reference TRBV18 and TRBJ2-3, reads NAGVMQNPRHLVRRRGQEARLRCSPMKGHSHVYWYRQLPEEGLKFMVYLQKENIIDESGMPKERFSAEFPKEGPSILRIQQVVRGDSAAYFCASSSSGGADTQYFGPGTRLTVL.

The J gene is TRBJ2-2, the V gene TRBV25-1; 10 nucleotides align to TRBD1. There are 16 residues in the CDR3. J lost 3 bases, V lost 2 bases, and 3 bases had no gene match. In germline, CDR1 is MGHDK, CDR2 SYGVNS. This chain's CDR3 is CASSERQGADTGELFF. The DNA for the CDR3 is TGTGCCAGCAGTGAACGACAGGGGGCAGACACCGGGGAGCTGTTTTTT.

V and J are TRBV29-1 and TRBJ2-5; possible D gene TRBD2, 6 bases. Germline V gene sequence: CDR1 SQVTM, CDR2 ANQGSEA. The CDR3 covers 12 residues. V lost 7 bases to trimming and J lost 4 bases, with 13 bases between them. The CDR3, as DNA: TGCAGCGCCCACCACGGGGGAGAGACCCAGTACTTC. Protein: CSAHHGGETQYF. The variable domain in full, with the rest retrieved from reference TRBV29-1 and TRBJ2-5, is SAVISQKPSRDICQRGTSLTIQCQVDSQVTMMFWYRQQPGQSLTLIATANQGSEATYESGFVIDKFPISRPNLTFSTLTVSNMSPEDSSIYLCSAHHGGETQYFGPGTRLLVL.

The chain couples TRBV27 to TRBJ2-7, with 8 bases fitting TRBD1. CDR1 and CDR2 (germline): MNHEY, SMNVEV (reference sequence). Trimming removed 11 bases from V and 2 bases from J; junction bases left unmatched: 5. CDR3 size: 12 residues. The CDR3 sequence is CAGTDRAYEQYV. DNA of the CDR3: TGTGCCGGGACGGACAGGGCCTACGAGCAGTACGTC.

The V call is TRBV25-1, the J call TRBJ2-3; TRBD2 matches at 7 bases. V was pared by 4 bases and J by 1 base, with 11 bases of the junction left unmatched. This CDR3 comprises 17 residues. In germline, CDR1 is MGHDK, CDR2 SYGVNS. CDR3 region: CASSGGGPKRGTDTQYF. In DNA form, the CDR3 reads TGTGCCAGCAGTGGGGGGGGTCCCAAGCGGGGCACAGATACGCAGTATTTT.

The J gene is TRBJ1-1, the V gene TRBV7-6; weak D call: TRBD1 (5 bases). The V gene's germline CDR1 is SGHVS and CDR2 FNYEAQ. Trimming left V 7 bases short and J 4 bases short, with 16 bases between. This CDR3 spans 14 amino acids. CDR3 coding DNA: TGTGCCAGCAATAAACAGGAAGTAGGCACTGAAGCTTTCTTT. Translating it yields CASNKQEVGTEAFF. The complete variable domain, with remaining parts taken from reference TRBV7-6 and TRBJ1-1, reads GAGVSQSPRYKVTKRGQDVALRCDPISGHVSLYWYRQALGQGPEFLTYFNYEAQQDKSGLPNDRFSAERPEGSISTLTIQRTEQRDSAMYRCASNKQEVGTEAFFGQGTRLTVV.

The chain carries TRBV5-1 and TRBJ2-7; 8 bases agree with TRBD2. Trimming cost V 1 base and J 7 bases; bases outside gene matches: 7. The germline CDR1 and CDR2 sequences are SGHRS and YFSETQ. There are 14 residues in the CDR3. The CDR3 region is CASSLPPGGEEQYF. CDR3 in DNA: TGCGCCAGCAGCTTGCCCCCGGGGGGGGAAGAGCAGTACTTC.

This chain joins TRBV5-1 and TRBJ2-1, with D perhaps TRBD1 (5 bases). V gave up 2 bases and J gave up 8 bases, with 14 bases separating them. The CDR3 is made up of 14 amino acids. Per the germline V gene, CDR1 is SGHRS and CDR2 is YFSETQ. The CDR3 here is CASSFRQGRDEQFF. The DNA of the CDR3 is TGCGCCAGCAGCTTCCGGCAGGGAAGGGATGAGCAGTTCTTC. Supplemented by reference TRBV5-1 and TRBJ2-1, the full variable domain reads KAGVTQTPRYLIKTRGQQVTLSCSPISGHRSVSWYQQTPGQGLQFLFEYFSETQRNKGNFPGRFSGRQFSNSRSEMNVSTLELGDSALYLCASSFRQGRDEQFFGPGTRLTVL.

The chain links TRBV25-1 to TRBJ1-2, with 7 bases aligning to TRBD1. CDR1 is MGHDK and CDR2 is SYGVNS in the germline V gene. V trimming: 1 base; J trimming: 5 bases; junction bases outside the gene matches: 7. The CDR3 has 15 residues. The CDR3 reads CASSEFSGQSYGYTF. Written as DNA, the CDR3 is TGTGCCAGCAGTGAATTCTCGGGACAGTCATATGGCTACACCTTC.

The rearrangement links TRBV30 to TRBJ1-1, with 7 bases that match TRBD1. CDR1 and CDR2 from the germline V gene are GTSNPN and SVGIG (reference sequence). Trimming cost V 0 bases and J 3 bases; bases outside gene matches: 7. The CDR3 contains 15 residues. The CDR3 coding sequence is TGTGCCTGGAGTGTACCCAGGGGGTTGGACACTGAAGCTTTCTTT. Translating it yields CAWSVPRGLDTEAFF. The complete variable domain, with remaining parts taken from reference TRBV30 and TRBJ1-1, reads SQTIHQWPATLVQPVGSPLSLECTVEGTSNPNLYWYRQAAGRGLQLLFYSVGIGQISSEVPQNLSASRPQDRQFILSSKKLLLSDSGFYLCAWSVPRGLDTEAFFGQGTRLTVV.

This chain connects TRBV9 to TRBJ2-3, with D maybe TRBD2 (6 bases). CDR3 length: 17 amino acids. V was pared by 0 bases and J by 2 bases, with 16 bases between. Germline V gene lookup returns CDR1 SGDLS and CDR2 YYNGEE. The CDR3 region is CASSVGWGRGITDTQYF. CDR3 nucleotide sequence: TGTGCCAGCAGCGTAGGGTGGGGACGGGGGATCACAGATACGCAGTATTTT.